This T cell receptor beta chain emerged from a study of esophageal squamous cell carcinoma under preoperative chemotherapy. About the research overall: Both tumor-infiltrating lymphocytes and peripheral blood T cells were profiled.

Study findings and constraints: Post-treatment tumor-infiltrating lymphocytes appeared partly derived from peripheral T cells migrating into the tumor. After paclitaxel-nedaplatin, abundant clones were more likely to contract than amplify.

This CDR3 comprises 16 residues. A remark on this clonotype: What it binds is unknown.

Each CDR3 protein gets one entry after TCRdb re-called the PCR reads with MiXCR. The sample shows roughly 9,000 distinct CDR3 sequences, about 51% of them seen only once. Time point in this sample: after preoperative PTX-NDP chemotherapy. Preoperative chemotherapy with paclitaxel-nedaplatin was given to patients before surgery. This sequence joins TRBV12-3 or TRBV12-4 and TRBJ2-2, with a possible D match to TRBD1 (6 bases). The better agreement between TRBJ2-3 and the DNA end casts doubt on the J call. The specimen was obtained from a patient given preoperative chemotherapy. The receptor's source is a human donor with esophageal squamous cell carcinoma. The donor label of this sample is uncertain. CDR3 amino acids: CASGLVHAANTGTQYF. As DNA, the CDR3 is TGTGCCAGTGGATTAGTGCATGCCGCGAACACAGGGACGCAGTATTTT.